The 32 T cell receptor beta chains in this list originate from one sample, sequenced in a study of long-term antiretroviral therapy in people with HIV. The assay used was immunoSEQ (version v3.0), run at survey level. The protocol was immunoSEQ multiplex PCR, while the TCRdb copy is restricted to in-frame clones and leaves out a portion. The sample lists tens of thousands of clones, 83% occurring once. The material sequenced was unsorted PBMCs, taken 0.4 years after starting antiretroviral therapy. The origin of the receptors is a man aged 50-59 years with HIV.

The table lists this clone with a count of one. This chain connects TRBV4-1 to TRBJ2-7; tentatively, D is TRBD1 (5 bases). Germline assignment: CDR1 MGHRA and CDR2 YSYEKL. V was clipped by 1 base and J by 0 bases, with 7 bases between them. The CDR3 covers 14 residues. CDR3 amino acids: CASSQADSSYEQYF. The CDR3 nucleotides read TGCGCCAGCAGCCAAGCCGACAGCTCCTACGAGCAGTACTTC.

The CDR3 is CASSSRDRLSEKLFF. DNA for the CDR3: TGTGCCAGCAGCTCTAGGGACAGATTGTCTGAAAAACTGTTTTTT. The genes are TRBV13 and TRBJ1-4; 7 nucleotides line up with TRBD1. The CDR3 extends over 15 amino acids. The V and J ends lost 4 bases and 7 bases, in that order; junction bases with no gene match: 9. Germline V gives CDR1 PRHDT, CDR2 FYEKMQ (reference sequence). The full variable domain, with the rest looked up from reference TRBV13 and TRBJ1-4, is AAGVIQSPRHLIKEKRETATLKCYPIPRHDTVYWYQQGPGQDPQFLISFYEKMQSDKGSIPDRFSAQQFSDYHSELNMSSLELGDSALYFCASSSRDRLSEKLFFGSGTQLSVL.

The rearrangement joins TRBV11-2 to TRBJ1-2, with D uncertain. Trimming cost V 7 bases and J 8 bases, with 11 bases left between them. In germline, CDR1 is SGHAT, CDR2 FQNNGV. The CDR3 extends over 11 amino acids. CDR3 amino acids: CASTQLGGYTF. The CDR3 DNA reads TGTGCCAGCACCCAACTAGGGGGCTACACCTTC.

The V call is TRBV9, the J call TRBJ2-1, with unresolved D. CDR3 length equals 15 residues. Germline loops: CDR1 SGDLS, CDR2 YYNGEE. Trimming cost V 2 bases and J 6 bases, with 15 bases left between them. The CDR3 sequence: CASSVRREPTNEQFF. The CDR3 coding sequence is TGTGCCAGCAGCGTCCGTAGGGAACCTACCAATGAGCAGTTCTTC.

The V and J genes are TRBV4-2 and TRBJ2-7; D call uncertain. Trimming left V 1 base short and J 2 bases short, with 12 bases between. CDR3 size: 15 residues. CDR1 is LGHNA, CDR2 YNFKEQ, per germline. The CDR3 DNA is TGTGCCAGCAGCCAAGCGTGGGGTTTAGCCTACGAGCAGTACTTC. Translation gives CASSQAWGLAYEQYF.

The chain is built from TRBV7-3 and TRBJ2-2; maybe TRBD2 (5 bases). Germline loops: CDR1 SGHTA, CDR2 FQGTGA. The CDR3 totals 14 residues. Trimming pared 6 bases from V and 5 bases from J, leaving 13 bases between. The CDR3 DNA is TGTGCCAGCAGGACCGCCGGGATAACCGGGGAGCTGTTTTTT. As protein: CASRTAGITGELFF.

The J gene is TRBJ1-1, the V gene TRBV12-5, with D possibly matching TRBD1 (6 bases). CDR3 length equals 13 residues. Germline V gene data show CDR1 as LGHNT and CDR2 as FRNRAP. The V and J ends lost 1 base and 5 bases respectively, with 8 bases between them. CDR3 loop: CASGLGRGTEAFF. For the CDR3, the DNA is TGTGCTAGTGGTTTGGGGAGGGGGACTGAAGCTTTCTTT. The variable domain in full, with the rest retrieved from reference TRBV12-5 and TRBJ1-1, is DARVTQTPRHKVTEMGQEVTMRCQPILGHNTVFWYRQTMMQGLELLAYFRNRAPLDDSGMPKDRFSAEMPDATLATLKIQPSEPRDSAVYFCASGLGRGTEAFFGQGTRLTVV.

In regard to this clone: Different DNA sequences within this sample yield the same CDR3. The gene calls are TRBV28 and TRBJ1-1; D is uncertain. The germline CDR1 and CDR2 sequences are MDHEN and SYDVKM. V shed 3 bases and J shed 2 bases, with 4 bases lying between them. The CDR3 runs 12 residues. CDR3 protein: CASSFLNTEAFF. CDR3 nucleotides: TGTGCCAGCAGTTTCCTCAACACTGAAGCTTTCTTT.

This chain links TRBV7-9 with TRBJ2-1; 9 nucleotides agree with TRBD2. CDR3 length: 14 residues. CDR1 and CDR2 from the germline V gene are SEHNR and FQNEAQ (reference sequence). V shed 3 bases, J shed 6 bases, and the junction held 3 bases outside the gene matches. CDR3 in DNA: TGTGCCAGCAGCTTGGGCGGGGGGGCCAATGAGCAGTTCTTC. This encodes CASSLGGGANEQFF. The full variable domain, its missing parts supplied by reference TRBV7-9 and TRBJ2-1, is DTGVSQNPRHKITKRGQNVTFRCDPISEHNRLYWYRQTLGQGPEFLTYFQNEAQLEKSRLLSDRFSAERPKGSFSTLEIQRTEQGDSAMYLCASSLGGGANEQFFGPGTRLTVL.

The chain carries TRBV30 and TRBJ1-2; 10 bases are shared with TRBD1. Germline lookup yields CDR1 GTSNPN and CDR2 SVGIG (reference sequence). The CDR3 runs to 14 residues. The trim removed 6 bases at V and 4 bases at J, leaving 8 bases unmatched. The CDR3 region has the DNA TGTGCCTGTCCCCAGGGACAGGGGCCCTATGGCTACACCTTC. Translating gives CACPQGQGPYGYTF.

This clone is medium-sized within its sample. J is TRBJ1-6 and V is TRBV6-1; no clear D gene. Trimming took off 6 bases at V and 6 bases at J, with 9 bases between the two ends. The CDR3 spans 13 residues. Germline V gene sequence: CDR1 MNHNS, CDR2 SASEGT. CDR3 loop: CASSYGSNSPLHF. For the CDR3, the DNA is TGTGCCAGCAGCTATGGGAGTAATTCACCCCTCCACTTT.

The rearrangement links TRBV5-6 to TRBJ2-1; possibly TRBD2 for D (5 bases). The CDR3 runs 16 residues. Germline CDR1 and CDR2: SGHDT and YYEEEE. Trimming removed 2 bases from V and 1 base from J, with 13 bases in between. CDR3 sequence: CASSFEGLGSYNEQFF. CDR3 DNA sequence: TGTGCCAGCAGCTTCGAGGGTTTAGGATCCTACAATGAGCAGTTCTTC.

V gene TRBV28 combines with J gene TRBJ1-2; 7 bases fit TRBD1. CDR1 is MDHEN and CDR2 is SYDVKM in the germline V gene. CDR3 length: 14 residues. Trimming at V came to 10 bases and at J to 0 bases, leaving 8 bases not matched to a gene. CDR3 loop: CATRQGGTNYGYTF. The CDR3 region has the DNA TGTGCCACCAGACAGGGCGGGACTAACTATGGCTACACCTTC.

CDR3 bases: TGTGCCAGTAGTCAGACAGGTCTTAGTTACGAGCAGTACTTC. Translation: CASSQTGLSYEQYF. The chain recombines TRBV19 with TRBJ2-7; a weak D match, TRBD1 (6 bases). Germline V CDR1 and CDR2: LNHDA, SQIVND (reference sequence). This CDR3 comprises 14 residues. The V and J ends lost 5 bases and 4 bases respectively, with 15 bases between them.

The chain has TRBV13 and TRBJ1-4, with no clear D. CDR3 length: 13 residues. Trimming stripped 3 bases from V and 5 bases from J, with 7 bases between. The V gene's germline CDR1 is PRHDT and CDR2 FYEKMQ (reference sequence). The CDR3 protein is CASSLGGNEKLFF. CDR3 DNA sequence: TGTGCCAGCAGCTTGGGAGGGAATGAAAAACTGTTTTTT.

The rearrangement uses TRBV11-3 and TRBJ2-3; TRBD2 aligns across 11 bases. CDR1 SGHNT and CDR2 YENEEA come from the germline V gene. V lost 5 bases to trimming and J lost 5 bases; unmatched junction nucleotides: 6. This CDR3 contains 15 residues. CDR3 sequence reads: CASSLSGGALDTQYF. For the CDR3, the DNA is TGTGCCAGCAGCCTTAGCGGGGGGGCCTTAGATACGCAGTATTTT.

V usage is TRBV15 and J usage is TRBJ2-7; no firm D call. The CDR3 runs to 15 residues. The germline V and J ends were trimmed by 1 base and 3 bases, with 13 bases remaining between them. Germline CDR1 LNHNV, CDR2 YYDKDF (reference sequence). The CDR3 loop is CATSRGGPRSYEQYF. DNA for the CDR3: TGTGCCACCAGCAGAGGAGGCCCCCGGAGCTACGAGCAGTACTTC.

J is TRBJ2-1 and V is TRBV14; TRBD1 matches 7 bases. Germline values: CDR1 SGHDN, CDR2 FVKESK. The CDR3 is 14 residues long. Trimming cost V 4 bases and J 9 bases; bases outside gene matches: 9. In DNA form, the CDR3 reads TGTGCCAGCAGCCTGCTCGACAGGGCGGGTGAGCAGTTCTTC. This translates into CASSLLDRAGEQFF.

The V gene is TRBV6-1, the J gene TRBJ1-2; perhaps TRBD1 as D (6 bases). The CDR3 is 13 amino acids. CDR1 and CDR2 (germline): MNHNS, SASEGT. The V end lost 7 bases, the J end lost 6 bases, and 15 bases lay between the germline ends. The CDR3 DNA is TGTGCCAGCATCCACAGGGAGTCGGATGGCTACACCTTC. Translation: CASIHRESDGYTF.

The CDR3 coding sequence is TGCGCCAGCAGCTTGGAGGACAGGGGAGGGGAGCAGTACTTC. Translated: CASSLEDRGGEQYF. The chain employs TRBV5-1 and TRBJ2-7, with TRBD1 identical over 9 bases. The length of the CDR3 is 14 residues. Germline values: CDR1 SGHRS, CDR2 YFSETQ. Unmatched junction bases numbered 5, after V lost 0 bases and J lost 7 bases. The whole variable domain, remainder taken from reference TRBV5-1 and TRBJ2-7, is KAGVTQTPRYLIKTRGQQVTLSCSPISGHRSVSWYQQTPGQGLQFLFEYFSETQRNKGNFPGRFSGRQFSNSRSEMNVSTLELGDSALYLCASSLEDRGGEQYFGPGTRLTVT.

This chain joins TRBV7-9 and TRBJ1-3; D uncertain. CDR1 and CDR2 (germline): SEHNR, FQNEAQ (reference sequence). The CDR3 is made up of 16 amino acids. V lost 1 base to trimming and J lost 4 bases, with 14 bases between them. The chain's CDR3 is CASSLVERGRGNTIYF. CDR3 bases: TGTGCCAGCAGCTTAGTAGAGCGGGGTCGCGGAAACACCATATATTTT.

This chain connects TRBV2 to TRBJ1-2; D not resolved. Germline loops: CDR1 SNHLY, CDR2 FYNNEI. Between the trimmed V and J ends, which lost 3 bases and 3 bases, there was a span of 2 bases. This CDR3 spans 11 amino acids. The CDR3 bases are TGTGCCAGCAGTGACTACTATGGCTACACCTTC. It encodes CASSDYYGYTF.

The rearrangement uses TRBV27 and TRBJ2-7; 11 positions agree with TRBD1. V lost 5 bases to trimming and J lost 4 bases; unmatched junction nucleotides: 4. From germline, CDR1 is MNHEY and CDR2 SMNVEV (reference sequence). This CDR3 is built from 14 residues. CDR3: CASSIGQGAYEQYF. The CDR3 DNA sequence: TGTGCCAGCAGTATCGGACAGGGGGCTTACGAGCAGTACTTC.

The V and J genes are TRBV6-6 and TRBJ2-5; a possible D gene is TRBD2 (5 bases). The CDR3 contains 13 residues. Germline V gene sequence: CDR1 MNHNY, CDR2 SVGAGI (reference sequence). Deletions cut 10 bases from V and 1 base from J, with 13 bases between. The CDR3 nucleotides are TGTGCCACCCTCCGAGGGCTCCAAGAGACCCAGTACTTC. Protein: CATLRGLQETQYF.

The chain uses TRBV7-9 and TRBJ2-7; 9 bases agree with TRBD1. The CDR3 sequence is 14 residues long. V gave up 3 bases and J gave up 7 bases; unmatched junction bases: 7. CDR1 and CDR2 (germline): SEHNR, FQNEAQ (reference sequence). CDR3 region: CASSFEGQGEEQYF. As DNA, the CDR3 is TGTGCCAGCAGCTTTGAGGGACAGGGAGAGGAGCAGTACTTC.

The chain is built from TRBV5-1 and TRBJ1-4; D unclear. Germline assignment: CDR1 SGHRS and CDR2 YFSETQ. V gave up 4 bases and J gave up 8 bases, with 21 bases separating them. The CDR3 totals 16 residues. CDR3 sequence reads: CASSTGRWQLGEKLFF. The CDR3 region has the DNA TGCGCCAGCAGCACTGGGAGGTGGCAGCTCGGAGAAAAACTGTTTTTT.

The chain couples TRBV15 to TRBJ2-2; D not certain. Per germline, CDR1 LNHNV and CDR2 YYDKDF (reference sequence). The length of the CDR3 is 16 residues. V was shortened by 0 bases and J by 4 bases, with 12 bases between the two germline ends. Here the CDR3 DNA reads TGTGCCACCAGCAGAGATGGGCCCCGAGGCACCGGGGAGCTGTTTTTT. Translating it yields CATSRDGPRGTGELFF.

This chain uses TRBV7-6 with TRBJ2-6, with D hard to call. The V gene's germline CDR1 is SGHVS and CDR2 FNYEAQ. Trimming removed 3 bases from V and 0 bases from J, with 12 bases in between. This CDR3 has 17 amino acids. Here the CDR3 DNA reads TGTGCCAGCAGCTTCTGGAGAGCTTCCTCTGGGGCCAACGTCCTGACTTTC. Amino acid sequence: CASSFWRASSGANVLTF.

The V gene is TRBV2, the J gene TRBJ1-4; tentative D call: TRBD1 (6 bases). The CDR3 has 16 amino acids. Trimming pared 6 bases from V and 5 bases from J, leaving 19 bases between. CDR1 is SNHLY and CDR2 is FYNNEI in the germline V gene. The CDR3 region is CASRRGEGSPNEKLFF. In DNA form, the CDR3 reads TGTGCCAGCAGGAGGGGGGAGGGTAGCCCGAATGAAAAACTGTTTTTT.

The chain recombines TRBV5-1 with TRBJ1-3, with D possibly TRBD1 on 6 matching bases. In germline, CDR1 is SGHRS, CDR2 YFSETQ. CDR3 length equals 15 residues. Trimming took off 0 bases at V and 3 bases at J, with 10 bases between the two ends. The DNA of the CDR3 is TGCGCCAGCAGCTTGGGGGCAGGGGTTGGAAACACCATATATTTT. Translation gives CASSLGAGVGNTIYF.

This clone has a single count. This chain joins TRBV28 and TRBJ1-2, with TRBD1 matching 7 bases. CDR1 is MDHEN, CDR2 SYDVKM, per germline. V was clipped by 6 bases and J by 0 bases; unmatched bases: 7. The CDR3 spans 15 residues. The CDR3 DNA is TGTGCCAGCAGGGAAACAGGGGCCCCTAACTATGGCTACACCTTC. The encoded protein is CASRETGAPNYGYTF.

The chain has TRBV6-1 and TRBJ1-5; a weak D match, TRBD1 (6 bases). CDR1 is MNHNS and CDR2 is SASEGT in the germline V gene. This CDR3 spans 13 amino acids. V lost 6 bases to trimming and J lost 12 bases, with 18 bases between them. The CDR3 sequence: CASSPAGENHQHF. CDR3 nucleotides: TGTGCCAGCAGCCCCGCAGGGGAAAATCACCAGCATTTT.